A few counts support the clone carrying this TCR beta chain. The record originates from a study of blood T cells in healthy people across ages. The CDR3 spans 14 residues. Germline CDR1 SQVTM, CDR2 ANQGSEA. Germline trimming cut 4 bases from V and 3 bases from J; bases unmatched to any gene: 8. Healthy individuals of Caucasian origin from Russia, aged roughly 6 to 100, served as donors. For the second PCR, which ran for roughly 7 to 11 cycles, a sample-barcoded 5' primer and a J-beta primer mix were used. From the 5' RACE reads, TCRdb called clonotypes with MiXCR, one entry per CDR3 protein. Among roughly 2 million distinct CDR3 sequences, 49% were seen once, and the ten largest hold roughly 2%.

Sample: blood. The receptor was derived from a woman aged 35 to 49 in good health. The chain joins TRBV29-1 to TRBJ2-5, with TRBD2 identical over 7 bases. The CDR3 protein is CSVVASGFEETQYF. The CDR3 DNA sequence: TGCAGCGTTGTGGCTAGCGGCTTCGAAGAGACCCAGTACTTC. The full variable domain, with the rest looked up from reference TRBV29-1 and TRBJ2-5, is SAVISQKPSRDICQRGTSLTIQCQVDSQVTMMFWYRQQPGQSLTLIATANQGSEATYESGFVIDKFPISRPNLTFSTLTVSNMSPEDSSIYLCSVVASGFEETQYFGPGTRLLVL.